This T cell receptor (beta chain) was captured by sequencing in a study of shared T cell receptors in the human thymus. Profiled with immunoSEQ multiplex PCR; TCRdb holds only in-frame clones, not every one. The table includes about 500,000 clones, approximately 80% detected once. Germline loops: CDR1 SQVTM, CDR2 ANQGSEA. Trimming at V came to 2 bases and at J to 7 bases, leaving 5 bases not matched to a gene. CDR3 length: 13 amino acids. This clone has more than one count but fewer than ten. These data were also reused for a study on human thymus T cells. That paper adds: Donor material was obtained from healthy Finnish infants undergoing corrective surgery for congenital heart defects. Thymic and blood repertoires appeared to carry a bias in their V and J gene usage.

This clonotype was sampled from a boy under three years old with a congenital heart defect. The chain recombines TRBV29-1 with TRBJ2-1, with 7 bases identical to TRBD1. The sequencing sample was made of thymocytes. The CDR3 is CSVEKGAGNEQFF. In DNA form, the CDR3 reads TGCAGCGTTGAAAAGGGGGCAGGGAATGAGCAGTTCTTC.